These T cell receptor beta chains were read from a single sample in a study of T cell responses to AZD1222 COVID-19 vaccine. The data were produced by immunoSEQ multiplex PCR, yet TCRdb's version contains in-frame clones alone and is incomplete. This table has roughly 150,000 clones, 90% appearing once. The sequencing here drew on peripheral blood, taken on day 0 of AZD1222 vaccination. Receptors originate from an adult in good health. Both conserved end residues are part of each CDR3. Each record gives: D gene, V gene, clone size, J gene, CDR3 protein, CDR3 DNA. The D gene is left open where the match is weak. Size values are once, few and many counts, or a class for expanded clones, and some rows have none.

>NA|TRBV7-2|NA|TRBJ1-2
CASSLDVLYGYTF
TGTGCCAGCAGCTTAGACGTGCTCTATGGCTACACCTTC
>TRBD2|TRBV12-3/TRBV12-4|NA|TRBJ2-1
CASTESREGKFF
TGTGCCAGCACCGAGTCCCGGGAGGGGAAGTTCTTC
>NA|TRBV28|NA|TRBJ1-2
CASSFFRGTGGYTF
TGTGCCAGCAGTTTTTTCCGGGGGACGGGTGGCTACACCTTC
>TRBD1|TRBV10-3|NA|TRBJ1-5
CAIRTGGSDQPQHF
TGTGCCATCAGGACAGGGGGATCGGATCAGCCCCAGCATTTT
>NA|TRBV28|NA|TRBJ1-6
CASSLPGALNSPLHF
TGTGCCAGCAGTTTACCCGGGGCCCTAAATTCACCCCTCCACTTT
>TRBD2|TRBV24-1|NA|TRBJ2-1
CATSDFTSGSNEQFF
TGTGCCACCAGTGATTTTACTAGCGGGAGCAATGAGCAGTTCTTC
>NA|TRBV7-9|once|TRBJ2-1
CASSRNTYNEQFF
TGTGCCAGCAGCCGCAATACTTACAATGAGCAGTTCTTC
>NA|TRBV19|once|TRBJ1-1
CASSRGADTEAFF
TGTGCCAGTTCTCGGGGCGCGGATACTGAAGCTTTCTTT
>NA|TRBV6-5|NA|TRBJ2-1
CATTAGGPSYNEQFF
TGTGCCACCACAGCTGGGGGTCCCTCCTACAATGAGCAGTTCTTC
>TRBD2|TRBV7-6|NA|TRBJ2-1
CASSPTSGAYNEQFF
TGTGCCAGCAGCCCGACTAGCGGGGCCTACAATGAGCAGTTCTTC
>TRBD1|TRBV28|NA|TRBJ1-5
CATKTGGFYSNQPQHF
TGTGCCACCAAGACAGGGGGATTCTATAGCAATCAGCCCCAGCATTTT
>NA|TRBV28|NA|TRBJ1-3
CASSFRAAGNTIYF
TGTGCCAGCAGTTTTCGGGCAGCTGGAAACACCATATATTTT
>TRBD2|TRBV19|NA|TRBJ2-1
CASSIESGGYNEQFF
TGTGCCAGTAGTATAGAAAGCGGGGGTTACAATGAGCAGTTCTTC
>NA|TRBV6-2/TRBV6-3|NA|TRBJ1-5
CASSYSIASGKDSNQPQHF
TGTGCCAGCAGTTACTCGATTGCCTCAGGGAAAGATAGCAATCAGCCCCAGCATTTT
>TRBD2|TRBV7-2|NA|TRBJ2-1
CASSLSGGGRTNNEQFF
TGTGCCAGCAGCTTGAGTGGTGGCGGGAGGACAAACAATGAGCAGTTCTTC
>TRBD1|TRBV19|NA|TRBJ2-2
CASSRTSTGTGELFF
TGTGCCAGTAGTAGAACCTCGACAGGGACCGGGGAGCTGTTTTTT